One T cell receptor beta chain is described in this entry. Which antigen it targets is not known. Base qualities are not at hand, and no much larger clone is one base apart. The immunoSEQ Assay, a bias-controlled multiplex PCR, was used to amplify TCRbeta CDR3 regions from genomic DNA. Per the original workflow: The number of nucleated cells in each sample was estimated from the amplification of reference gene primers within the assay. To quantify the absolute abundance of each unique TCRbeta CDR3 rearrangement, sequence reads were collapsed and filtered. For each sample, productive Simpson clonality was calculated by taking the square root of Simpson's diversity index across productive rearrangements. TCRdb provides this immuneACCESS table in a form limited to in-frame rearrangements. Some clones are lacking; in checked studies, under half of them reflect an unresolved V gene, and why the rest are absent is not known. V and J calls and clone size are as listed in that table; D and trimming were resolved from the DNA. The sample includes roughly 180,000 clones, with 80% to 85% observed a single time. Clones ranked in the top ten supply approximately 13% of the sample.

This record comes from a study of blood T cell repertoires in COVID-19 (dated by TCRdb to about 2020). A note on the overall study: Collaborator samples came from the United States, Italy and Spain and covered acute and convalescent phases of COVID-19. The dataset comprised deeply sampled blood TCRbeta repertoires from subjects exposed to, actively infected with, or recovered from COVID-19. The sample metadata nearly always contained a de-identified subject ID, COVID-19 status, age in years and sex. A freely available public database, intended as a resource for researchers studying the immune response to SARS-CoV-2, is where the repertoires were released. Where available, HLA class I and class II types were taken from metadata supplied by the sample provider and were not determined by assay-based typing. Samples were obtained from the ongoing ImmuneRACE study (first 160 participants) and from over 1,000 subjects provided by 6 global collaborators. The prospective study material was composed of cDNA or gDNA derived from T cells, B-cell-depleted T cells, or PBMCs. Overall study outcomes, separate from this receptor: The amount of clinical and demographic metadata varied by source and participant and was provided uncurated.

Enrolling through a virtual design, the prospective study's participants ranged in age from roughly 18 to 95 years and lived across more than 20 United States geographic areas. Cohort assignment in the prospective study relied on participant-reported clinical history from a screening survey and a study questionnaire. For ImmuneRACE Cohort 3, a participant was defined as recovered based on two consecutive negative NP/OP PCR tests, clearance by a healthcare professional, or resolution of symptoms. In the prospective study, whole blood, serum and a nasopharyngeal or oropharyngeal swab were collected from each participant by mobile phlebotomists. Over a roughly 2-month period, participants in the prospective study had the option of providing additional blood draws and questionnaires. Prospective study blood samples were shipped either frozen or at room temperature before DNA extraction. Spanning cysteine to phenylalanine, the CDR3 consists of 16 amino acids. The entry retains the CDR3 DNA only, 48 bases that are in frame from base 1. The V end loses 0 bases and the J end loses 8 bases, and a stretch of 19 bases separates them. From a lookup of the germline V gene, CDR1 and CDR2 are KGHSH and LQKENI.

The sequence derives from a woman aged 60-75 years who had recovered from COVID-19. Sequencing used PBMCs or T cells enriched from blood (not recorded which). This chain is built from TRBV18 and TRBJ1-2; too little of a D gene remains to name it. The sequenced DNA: TGTGCCAGCTCACCACCCCGGGGAGGAACACGGCGAGGCTACACCTTC. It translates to CASSPPRGGTRRGYTF.